Shown below are 14 T cell receptor beta chains from a single sample sequenced in a study of blood T cell repertoires in COVID-19 (dated by TCRdb to the early 2020s). The library was made by the immunoSEQ multiplex PCR assay. This immuneACCESS table, as held by TCRdb, lists in-frame sequences with V and J called but not all clones. Of the missing ones, under half trace to an unresolved V gene in checked studies; the others have no known cause. Within this sample are about 70,000 clones, with 79% of them counted one time only. The ten largest clones add up to approximately 6.8% of the sample. Sequenced material: peripheral blood. Every receptor here comes from a woman aged 55-69 years with acute or convalescent COVID-19.

The chain uses TRBV9 and TRBJ2-4; D not certain. The CDR3 covers 13 residues. Trimming pared 4 bases from V and 9 bases from J, leaving 14 bases between. Germline assignment: CDR1 SGDLS and CDR2 YYNGEE. This CDR3 reads CASSNRLEGIQYF. CDR3 sequence (DNA): TGTGCCAGCAGCAATCGACTGGAAGGCATTCAGTACTTC.

The V call is TRBV4-2, the J call TRBJ2-7, with 9 bases matching TRBD2. The CDR3 has 14 residues. Germline V gene lookup returns CDR1 LGHNA and CDR2 YNFKEQ. With 1 base clipped from V and 3 bases from J, the junction kept 1 base outside the gene matches. The CDR3, as DNA: TGTGCCAGCAGCCAAGGCGGGGGGGACTACGAGCAGTACTTC. Its translation is CASSQGGGDYEQYF.

This sequence joins TRBV28 and TRBJ1-5; D might be TRBD1 (5 bases). The length of the CDR3 is 15 residues. Germline V lookup: CDR1 MDHEN, CDR2 SYDVKM. V lost 7 bases and J lost 2, with 15 bases in between. The CDR3 sequence: CASMRGFEGNQPQHF. The CDR3 nucleotides are TGTGCCAGCATGCGGGGGTTTGAGGGCAATCAGCCCCAGCATTTT.

The chain is built from TRBV18 and TRBJ1-2; TRBD1 matches at 8 bases. V dropped 6 bases and J dropped 1; count of bases not matched to a gene: 7. Looked up from germline, CDR1 is KGHSH and CDR2 is LQKENI. This CDR3 contains 15 residues. Written as DNA, the CDR3 is TGTGCCAGCTCCCTCCGACAGGGGTTTAACTATGGCTACACCTTC. Its translation: CASSLRQGFNYGYTF. Full variable domain (rest looked up from reference TRBV18 and TRBJ1-2): NAGVMQNPRHLVRRRGQEARLRCSPMKGHSHVYWYRQLPEEGLKFMVYLQKENIIDESGMPKERFSAEFPKEGPSILRIQQVVRGDSAAYFCASSLRQGFNYGYTFGSGTRLTVV.

V and J are TRBV7-3 and TRBJ2-1, with a weak D call TRBD1 (5 bases). The CDR3 is made up of 13 amino acids. V lost 2 bases and J 10 bases, leaving 12 bases between the germline ends. Germline V lookup: CDR1 SGHTA, CDR2 FQGTGA. The CDR3 nucleotides are TGTGCCAGCAGCTTAGCAGGGTCGGGCGAGCAGTTCTTC. Amino acid sequence: CASSLAGSGEQFF.

This clone appeared a few times. This chain links TRBV24-1 with TRBJ2-1; 7 bases align to TRBD2. The CDR3 loop spans 16 amino acids. Germline trimming cut 3 bases from V and 7 bases from J; bases unmatched to any gene: 11. Germline loops: CDR1 KGHDR, CDR2 SFDVKD. CDR3 nucleotide sequence: TGTGCCACCAGTGATCCCAACGGGGAGGGGCGGAATGAGCAGTTCTTC. Its protein is CATSDPNGEGRNEQFF.

The chain links TRBV5-1 to TRBJ1-4; no clear D gene. The V end lost 1 base, the J end lost 11 bases, and 9 bases lay between the germline ends. The CDR3 is 12 amino acids. CDR1 is SGHRS and CDR2 is YFSETQ in the germline V gene. The CDR3 here is CASSLNEGKLFF. For the CDR3, the DNA is TGCGCCAGCAGCTTGAATGAGGGTAAACTGTTTTTT.

V and J are TRBV10-3 and TRBJ1-6; no reliable D call. CDR3 length equals 12 residues. Deletions cut 8 bases from V and 10 bases from J, with 12 bases between. CDR1 and CDR2 (germline): ENHRY, SYGVKD. CDR3 coding DNA: TGTGCCATCGGGAGAGTAGCGTCACCCCTCCACTTT. It encodes CAIGRVASPLHF.

V gene TRBV5-4 combines with J gene TRBJ2-7; the D gene is possibly TRBD1 (6 bases). Germline CDR1 and CDR2: SGHNT and YYREEE (reference sequence). V gave up 1 base and J gave up 3 bases, with 11 bases separating them. CDR3 length: 14 amino acids. The CDR3 loop reads CASSLLAGDYEQYF. The CDR3 DNA follows: TGTGCCAGCAGCTTGTTAGCAGGGGACTACGAGCAGTACTTC.

This clone came up a few times. The V call is TRBV11-3, the J call TRBJ2-1, with 8 bases aligning to TRBD1. With 5 bases clipped from V and 4 bases from J, the junction kept 4 bases outside the gene matches. CDR3 length equals 14 residues. The germline CDR1 and CDR2 sequences are SGHNT and YENEEA. The CDR3 region is CASSPRDRYNEQFF. The CDR3 nucleotides are TGTGCCAGCAGCCCTCGGGACAGGTACAATGAGCAGTTCTTC.

V gene TRBV9 combines with J gene TRBJ2-2; D may be TRBD2 (5 bases). The CDR3 has 17 residues. Germline lookup yields CDR1 SGDLS and CDR2 YYNGEE. V was shortened by 4 bases and J by 0 bases, with 16 bases between the two germline ends. The CDR3 sequence is CASSSLLGAANTGELFF. CDR3 DNA sequence: TGTGCCAGCAGCTCCCTATTGGGAGCCGCGAACACCGGGGAGCTGTTTTTT.

This chain connects TRBV7-6 to TRBJ2-7, with D possibly TRBD1 on 5 matching bases. V lost 5 bases, J lost 6 bases, and 11 bases lay in between. Germline CDR1 is SGHVS and CDR2 is FNYEAQ. The CDR3 loop spans 12 amino acids. CDR3 sequence (DNA): TGTGCCAGCAGCCAAGCAGGGTTCGAGCAGTACTTC. Residues: CASSQAGFEQYF.

The chain is built from TRBV7-3 and TRBJ2-5, with 9 bases that match TRBD2. V lost 2 bases and J lost 12; bases outside the gene matches: 4. The V gene's germline CDR1 is SGHTA and CDR2 FQGTGA. The CDR3 consists of 12 residues. The CDR3 DNA sequence: TGTGCCAGCAGCTTAGGTAGCGGGGGCAAGTACTTC. Translation gives CASSLGSGGKYF.

The chain employs TRBV5-1 and TRBJ2-3; TRBD2 is a possible D gene (6 bases). The length of the CDR3 is 15 residues. V lost 0 bases and J 0 bases, leaving 8 bases between the germline ends. The germline V gene encodes CDR1 SGHRS and CDR2 YFSETQ. CDR3 DNA: TGCGCCAGCAGCTTGGCGGGGACTAGCACAGATACGCAGTATTTT. Encoded protein: CASSLAGTSTDTQYF.